The clone carrying this T cell receptor beta chain was picked up a small number of times. Its antigen is currently unknown. TCRdb re-called the reads through MiXCR, storing one row per CDR3 protein. The top ten clones hold under 15% of a sample with fewer than 900,000 distinct CDR3 sequences, about 29% of them seen once. This sample is part of a study of T cell repertoires in cytomegalovirus infection. Across the whole study: HLA-B-restricted CMV epitopes that are well studied, plus recently identified HLA-C-restricted ones, were used by the study. Evidence of both CMV infection and a matching HLA type came from public TCR beta signatures. Points from the study as a whole: There were carriers of CMV plus the relevant HLA, and cumulative public TCR beta family frequency identified them. Across the ex vivo response, the dominant clonotypes were HLA-C-restricted CMV-specific TCR beta clonotypes.

The junction had 7 bases not matched to a gene; V was cut back by 2 bases and J by 6 bases. CDR3 length equals 15 residues. CDR1 and CDR2 (germline): MNHEY, SVGAGI. The genes are TRBV6-5 and TRBJ1-1; 9 positions agree with TRBD1. The clonotype was recovered from a human donor in good health (CMV status not recorded). Some clones in this sample may be carry-over from other donors' samples. Sequenced material: cultured CD8+ T cells from PBMCs, taken from culture after CMV antigen stimulation. The CDR3 loop reads CASSYPGQGLPEAFF. The CDR3 bases are TGTGCCAGCAGTTACCCGGGACAGGGATTGCCTGAAGCTTTCTTT.